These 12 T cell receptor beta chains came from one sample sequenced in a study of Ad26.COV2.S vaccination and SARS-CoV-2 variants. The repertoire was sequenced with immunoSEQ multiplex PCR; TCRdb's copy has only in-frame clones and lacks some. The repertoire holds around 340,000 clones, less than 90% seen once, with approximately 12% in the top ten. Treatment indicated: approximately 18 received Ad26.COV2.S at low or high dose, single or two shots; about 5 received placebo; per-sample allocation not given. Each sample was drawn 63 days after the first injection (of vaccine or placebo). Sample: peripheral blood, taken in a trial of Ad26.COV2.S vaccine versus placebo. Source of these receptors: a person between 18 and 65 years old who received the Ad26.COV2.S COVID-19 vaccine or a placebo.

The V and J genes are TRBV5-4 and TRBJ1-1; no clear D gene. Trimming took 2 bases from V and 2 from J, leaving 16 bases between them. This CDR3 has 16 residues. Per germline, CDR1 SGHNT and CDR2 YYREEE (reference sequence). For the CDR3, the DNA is TGTGCCAGCAGCTTCTTTCCAGGCGGCATTAACACTGAAGCTTTCTTT. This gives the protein CASSFFPGGINTEAFF.

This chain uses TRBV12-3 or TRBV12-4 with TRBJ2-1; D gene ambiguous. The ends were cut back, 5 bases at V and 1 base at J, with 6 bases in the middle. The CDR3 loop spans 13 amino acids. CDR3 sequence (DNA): TGTGCCAGCAGTGTAGGGTCCTACAATGAGCAGTTCTTC. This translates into CASSVGSYNEQFF.

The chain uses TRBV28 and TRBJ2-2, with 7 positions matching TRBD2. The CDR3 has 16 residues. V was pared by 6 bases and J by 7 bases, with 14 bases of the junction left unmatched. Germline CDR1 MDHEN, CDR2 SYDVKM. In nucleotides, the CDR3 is TGTGCCAGCAGGTTTATTTCGGGGGGACCGGTCGGGGAGCTGTTTTTT. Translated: CASRFISGGPVGELFF. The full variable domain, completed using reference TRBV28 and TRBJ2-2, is DVKVTQSSRYLVKRTGEKVFLECVQDMDHENMFWYRQDPGLGLRLIYFSYDVKMKEKGDIPEGYSVSREKKERFSLILESASTNQTSMYLCASRFISGGPVGELFFGEGSRLTVL.

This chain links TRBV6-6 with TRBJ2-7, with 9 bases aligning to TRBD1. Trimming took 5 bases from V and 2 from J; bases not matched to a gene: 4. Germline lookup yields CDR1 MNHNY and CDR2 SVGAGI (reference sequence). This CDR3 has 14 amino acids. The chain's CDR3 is CASSPTGGAYEQYF. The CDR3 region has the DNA TGTGCCAGCAGTCCGACAGGGGGGGCCTACGAGCAGTACTTC.

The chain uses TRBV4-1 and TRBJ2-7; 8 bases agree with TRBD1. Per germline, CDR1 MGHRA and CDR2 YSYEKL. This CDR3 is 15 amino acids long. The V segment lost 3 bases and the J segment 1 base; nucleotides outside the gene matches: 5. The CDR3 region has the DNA TGCGCCAGCAGCCACGGGACAGGAGGATCCTACGAGCAGTACTTC. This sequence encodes CASSHGTGGSYEQYF.

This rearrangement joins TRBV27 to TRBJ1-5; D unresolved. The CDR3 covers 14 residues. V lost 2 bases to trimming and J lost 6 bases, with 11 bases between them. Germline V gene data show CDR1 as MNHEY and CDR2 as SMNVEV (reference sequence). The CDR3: CASSLRGSGQPQHF. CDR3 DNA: TGTGCCAGCAGTTTAAGAGGGTCCGGTCAGCCCCAGCATTTT.

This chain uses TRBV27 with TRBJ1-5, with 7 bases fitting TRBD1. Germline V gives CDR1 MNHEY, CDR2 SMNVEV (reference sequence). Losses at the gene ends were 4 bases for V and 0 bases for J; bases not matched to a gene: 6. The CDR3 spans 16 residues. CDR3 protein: CASSSQGGLSNQPQHF. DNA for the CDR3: TGTGCCAGCAGTTCCCAGGGGGGGCTTAGCAATCAGCCCCAGCATTTT.

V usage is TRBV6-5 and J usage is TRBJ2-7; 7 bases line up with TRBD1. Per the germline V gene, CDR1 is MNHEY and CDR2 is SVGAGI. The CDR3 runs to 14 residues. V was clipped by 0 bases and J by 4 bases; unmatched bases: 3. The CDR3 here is CASSYSTGPYEQYF. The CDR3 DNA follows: TGTGCCAGCAGTTACTCGACAGGGCCGTACGAGCAGTACTTC.

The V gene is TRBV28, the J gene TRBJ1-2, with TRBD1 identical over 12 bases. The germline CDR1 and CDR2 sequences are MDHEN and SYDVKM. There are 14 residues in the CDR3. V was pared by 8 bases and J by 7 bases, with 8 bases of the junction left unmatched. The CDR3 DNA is TGTGCCAGCGGCTACGGGACAGGGGGCTTTGGCTACACCTTC. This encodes CASGYGTGGFGYTF.

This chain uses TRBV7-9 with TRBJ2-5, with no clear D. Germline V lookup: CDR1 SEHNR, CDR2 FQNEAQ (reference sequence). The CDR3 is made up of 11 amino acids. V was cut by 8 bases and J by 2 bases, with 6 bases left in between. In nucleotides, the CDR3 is TGTGCCAGCGGTGGTCAAGAGACCCAGTACTTC. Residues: CASGGQETQYF.

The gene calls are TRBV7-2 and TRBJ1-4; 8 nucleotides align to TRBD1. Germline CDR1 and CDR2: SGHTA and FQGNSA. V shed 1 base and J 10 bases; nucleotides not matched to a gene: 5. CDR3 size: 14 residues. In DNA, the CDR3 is TGTGCCAGCAGCTTAGAGGACAGGGTTGGAAAACTGTTTTTT. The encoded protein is CASSLEDRVGKLFF.

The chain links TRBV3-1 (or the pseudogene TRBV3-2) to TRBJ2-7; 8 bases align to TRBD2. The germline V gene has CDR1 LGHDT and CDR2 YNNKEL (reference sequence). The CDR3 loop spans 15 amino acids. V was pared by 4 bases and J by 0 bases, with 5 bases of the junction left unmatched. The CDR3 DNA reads TGTGCCAGCAGCCCGGGAGGGAGGCACTCCTACGAGCAGTACTTC. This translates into CASSPGGRHSYEQYF.